The entry below describes one T cell receptor beta chain. Its specificity is not known. The V and J ends lost 6 bases and 1 base respectively, with 9 bases between them. CDR3 length equals 13 residues. The germline V gene encodes CDR1 MRHNA and CDR2 SNTAGT. Investigators sought sequencing depths of between 1 in 200,000 and 1 in 1 million T cells. Libraries were prepared by immunoSEQ multiplex PCR; TCRdb keeps only in-frame clonotypes and omits some of them. The data contain more than 45,000 clones, over 80% of them seen just once; the ten biggest clones take up around 21%. This entry comes from a study of cytotoxic CD8 clonotypes in ibrutinib-treated CLL. Overall study results and limits: With treatment, public clonotypes, which were uncommon, either contracted or remained stable. Before falling back toward baseline at progression, clonality had risen at the time of ibrutinib response.

This chain links TRBV6-4 with TRBJ1-1; no clear D gene. The sample in question was PBMCs, obtained after 24 months of ibrutinib treatment. The origin of this receptor is a human donor with chronic lymphocytic leukemia. The CDR3 DNA sequence: TGTGCCAGCAGCACTTATCGGAACACTGAAGCTTTCTTT. Its protein is CASSTYRNTEAFF.